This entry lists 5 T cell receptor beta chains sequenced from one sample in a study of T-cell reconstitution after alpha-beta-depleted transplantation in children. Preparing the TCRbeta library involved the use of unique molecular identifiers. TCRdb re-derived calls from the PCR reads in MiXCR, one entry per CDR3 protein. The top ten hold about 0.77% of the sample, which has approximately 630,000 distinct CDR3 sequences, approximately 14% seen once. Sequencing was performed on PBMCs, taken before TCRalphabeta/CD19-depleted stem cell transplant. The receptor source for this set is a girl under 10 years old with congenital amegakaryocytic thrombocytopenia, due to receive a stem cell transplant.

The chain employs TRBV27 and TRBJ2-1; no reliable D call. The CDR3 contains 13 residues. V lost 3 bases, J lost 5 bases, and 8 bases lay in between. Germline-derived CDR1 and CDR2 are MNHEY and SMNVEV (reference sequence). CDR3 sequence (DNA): TGTGCCAGCAGTTTTAACGGAGACAATGAGCAGTTCTTC. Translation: CASSFNGDNEQFF.

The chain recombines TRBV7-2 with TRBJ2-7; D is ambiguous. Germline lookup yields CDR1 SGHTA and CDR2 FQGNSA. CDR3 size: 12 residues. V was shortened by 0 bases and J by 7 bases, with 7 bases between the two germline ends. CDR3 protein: CASSLAGREQYF. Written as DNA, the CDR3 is TGTGCCAGCAGCTTAGCAGGGCGGGAGCAGTACTTC.

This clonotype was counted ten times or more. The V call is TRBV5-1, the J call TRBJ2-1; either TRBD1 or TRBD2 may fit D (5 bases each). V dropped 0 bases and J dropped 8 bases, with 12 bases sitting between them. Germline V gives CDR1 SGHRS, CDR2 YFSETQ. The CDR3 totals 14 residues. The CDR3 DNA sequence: TGCGCCAGCAGCTTGGGAGGGGCGCCGGATGAGCAGTTCTTC. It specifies CASSLGGAPDEQFF.

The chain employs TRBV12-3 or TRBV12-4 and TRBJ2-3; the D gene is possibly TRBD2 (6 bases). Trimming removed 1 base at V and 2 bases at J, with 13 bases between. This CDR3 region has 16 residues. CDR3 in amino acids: CASSLGPGEDTDTQYF. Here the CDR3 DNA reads TGTGCCAGCAGTTTAGGCCCGGGAGAGGACACAGATACGCAGTATTTT.

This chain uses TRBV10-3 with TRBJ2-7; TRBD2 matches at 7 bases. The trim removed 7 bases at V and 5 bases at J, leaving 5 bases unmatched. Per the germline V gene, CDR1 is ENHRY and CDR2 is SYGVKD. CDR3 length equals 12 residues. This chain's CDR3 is CAITTSGNEQYF. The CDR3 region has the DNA TGTGCCATCACCACAAGCGGGAACGAGCAGTACTTC.